This entry is about one T cell receptor (beta chain). The data stem from a study of blood T cell repertoires in COVID-19. As originally analysed: The authors estimated nucleated cell counts from reference gene primer amplification. Libraries were prepared by immunoSEQ multiplex PCR; TCRdb keeps only in-frame clonotypes and omits some of them. V and J calls plus clone size are reproduced from that table; the DNA served to infer D and trimming. There are hundreds of thousands of clones in the sample; approximately 90% occur only once, and 10% lies in the top ten. The material sequenced was PBMCs or T cells enriched from blood (not recorded which). The sequence was obtained from a woman aged 45-65 years who had recovered from COVID-19.

For the CDR3, the DNA is TGTGCCAGTAGTATAGATCCATACATCAGGGTAACCTACAATGAGCAGTTCTTC. As protein: CASSIDPYIRVTYNEQFF. This rearrangement joins TRBV19 to TRBJ2-1; D may be TRBD1 (5 bases). V lost 0 bases and J lost 2, with 17 bases in between. CDR3 size: 18 residues. In germline, CDR1 is LNHDA, CDR2 SQIVND (reference sequence).